The sequence of this T cell receptor beta chain was determined in a study of cytomegalovirus exposure and HLA in healthy donors. Study results and limitations: The majority of TCR sequences were rare, yet some public TCRs appeared in many donors. Indistinguishability led to the exclusion of some V segments, TRBV6-2 and TRBV6-3 included.

J lost 4 bases, V lost 10 bases, and 7 bases had no gene match. Germline loops: CDR1 LNHDA, CDR2 SQIVND (reference sequence). The CDR3 is made up of 13 amino acids. Amplification used 60 Vbeta primers and 13 Jbeta primers. Sequencing used immunoSEQ multiplex PCR; TCRdb keeps in-frame clones, though not all of them. The sample contains about 67,000 clones, approximately 71% of which appear only once. As concerns this clone: Its antigen remains unknown.

The chain has TRBV19 and TRBJ1-3, with TRBD1 matching 7 bases. Sequenced sample: PBMCs. The receptor was derived from a woman younger than 45 in good health and CMV-seronegative. The chain's CDR3 is CATKGTAGNTIYF. CDR3 nucleotides: TGTGCCACCAAAGGGACAGCGGGAAACACCATATATTTT.